This T cell receptor (beta chain) emerged from a study of T cell responses to AZD1222 COVID-19 vaccine. On the study more broadly: Pooled in the analysis were second doses at about 4 or about 12 weeks. Broader study findings: Increases in Spike-specific TCR breadth and depth were seen after two AZD1222 doses. Among those given AZD1222, only 6 or 7 were seropositive at baseline.

CDR3 size: 13 residues. V was clipped by 4 bases and J by 7 bases, with 11 bases between them. Germline V gene lookup returns CDR1 SGHTA and CDR2 FQGNSA. Produced via immunoSEQ multiplex PCR; TCRdb's table is partial and in-frame only. The table records more than 60,000 clones, 85% of them present only once. Of note for this clone: No antigen is known for it.

The clonotype originates from an adult in good health. This chain uses TRBV7-2 with TRBJ2-1, with a weak D call TRBD2 (6 bases). The sequenced sample was peripheral blood, obtained on day 0 of AZD1222 vaccination. The CDR3 sequence: CASSSSVGNEQFF. CDR3 bases: TGTGCCAGCAGCTCTAGCGTGGGGAATGAGCAGTTCTTC.